This T cell receptor beta chain was found in a study of T cell repertoires in cytomegalovirus infection. This clonotype was detected only a few times. Its antigen is as yet unknown. MiXCR, run by TCRdb on the reads, gives a single entry per CDR3 protein. Altogether 570,000 or so distinct CDR3 sequences are present, under 45% being singletons, with the ten largest covering around 48%. The junction had 2 bases not matched to a gene; V was cut back by 1 base and J by 7 bases. CDR3 length: 14 amino acids. Germline-derived CDR1 and CDR2 are SGHVS and FNYEAQ. Source: cultured PBMCs, taken from culture after CMV antigen stimulation. The chain is built from TRBV7-6 and TRBJ2-1; 9 bases are a match to TRBD2. This receptor was taken from a human donor in good health (CMV status not recorded). Some clones in this sample may be carry-over from other donors' samples. DNA of the CDR3: TGTGCCAGCAGCTTAGGGGGACTAGCTAATGAGCAGTTCTTC. Translated: CASSLGGLANEQFF.